This is a list of T cell receptor beta chains from one sample in a study of beta chain features in type 1 diabetes. Clones were read by immunoSEQ multiplex PCR, and TCRdb kept only the in-frame ones, dropping some. The sample carries roughly 350,000 clones, roughly a tenth recorded once. The sample was central memory CD4+ T cells from blood. The receptors shown here come from a man aged 25 to 40 with type 1 diabetes. Both conserved end residues are part of each CDR3. A D gene is named only where the DNA matches it firmly. Part of the rows lack a size; the others show once, few, many or a class for expanded clones.

>TRBV5-8|few|.|TRBJ2-1
CASSPQGASYNEQFF
TGTGCCAGCAGCCCACAGGGAGCCTCCTACAATGAGCAGTTCTTC
>TRBV7-2|.|.|TRBJ1-1
CASSFRGGGLGKAFF
TGTGCCAGCAGCTTCAGAGGTGGGGGGCTGGGTAAAGCTTTCTTT
>TRBV29-1|few|.|TRBJ2-7
CSVVGAYEQYF
TGCAGCGTTGTTGGGGCCTACGAGCAGTACTTC
>TRBV9|few|.|TRBJ1-5
CASSPHGVSNQPQHF
TGTGCCAGCAGCCCCCATGGGGTGAGCAATCAGCCCCAGCATTTT
>TRBV6-5|.|.|TRBJ1-2
CASSYRAGANYGYTF
TGTGCCAGCAGTTACAGGGCAGGAGCTAACTATGGCTACACCTTC
>TRBV19|few|.|TRBJ2-3
CASLPDSYSTDTQYF
TGTGCCAGCCTTCCGGACTCCTATAGCACAGATACGCAGTATTTT
>TRBV9|many|.|TRBJ2-1
CASSLEGSSYNEQFF
TGTGCCAGCAGTCTAGAGGGGAGCTCCTACAATGAGCAGTTCTTC
>TRBV5-4|once|.|TRBJ1-2
CASSLVGTGHYTF
TGTGCCAGCAGCTTGGTCGGGACGGGACATTACACCTTC
>TRBV28|.|.|TRBJ2-5
CASSQSSQETQYF
TGTGCCAGCAGCCAGAGCAGCCAAGAGACCCAGTACTTC
>TRBV28|.|TRBD2|TRBJ2-3
CASSLYSGSADTQYF
TGTGCCAGCAGTTTATACAGCGGGAGTGCAGATACGCAGTATTTT
>TRBV7-2|.|.|TRBJ2-7
CASSPRRSLGEQYF
TGTGCCAGCAGCCCGCGAAGGAGTCTGGGCGAGCAGTACTTC
>TRBV27|few|.|TRBJ2-7
CASSRKAGEQYF
TGTGCCAGCAGCCGTAAGGCTGGGGAGCAGTACTTC
>TRBV6-5|few|.|TRBJ2-2
CASSTGGAGELFF
TGTGCCAGCAGTACCGGGGGCGCCGGGGAGCTGTTTTTT
>TRBV19|few|TRBD1|TRBJ2-7
CASSIPLGQGESYEQYF
TGTGCCAGTAGTATCCCTCTGGGGCAGGGGGAATCCTACGAGCAGTACTTC
>TRBV4-2|.|.|TRBJ2-1
CASSLGQENEQFF
TGTGCCAGCAGCTTAGGCCAGGAGAATGAGCAGTTCTTC
>TRBV2|.|.|TRBJ1-2
CASSEVQGATYGYTF
TGTGCCAGCAGTGAAGTCCAGGGAGCTACCTATGGCTACACCTTC
>TRBV7-2|many|TRBD1|TRBJ2-4
CASSLDRAKNIQYF
TGTGCCAGCAGCTTGGACAGGGCCAAAAACATTCAGTACTTC
>TRBV28|few|.|TRBJ1-1
CASSFSGQRAFF
TGTGCCAGCAGTTTCTCGGGACAAAGAGCTTTCTTT
>TRBV28|.|TRBD1|TRBJ1-2
CASVLGTGLNYGYTF
TGTGCCAGCGTTCTTGGGACAGGGCTTAACTATGGCTACACCTTC
>TRBV7-8|few|.|TRBJ1-5
CASSLGQINQPQHF
TGTGCCAGCAGCTTAGGACAGATCAATCAGCCCCAGCATTTT
>TRBV6-1|.|TRBD2|TRBJ2-2
CASMGLAGVGELFF
TGTGCCAGCATGGGACTAGCGGGAGTCGGGGAGCTGTTTTTT
>TRBV18|few|TRBD2|TRBJ2-3
CASSPGTRSTDTQYF
TGTGCCAGCTCGCCAGGGACTAGGAGCACAGATACGCAGTATTTT
>TRBV18|.|.|TRBJ1-1
CASSRDKNTEAFF
TGTGCCAGCTCACGGGACAAGAACACTGAAGCTTTCTTT
>TRBV5-5|few|.|TRBJ1-5
CASSLATGPYQPQHF
TGTGCCAGCAGCTTGGCTACAGGCCCCTATCAGCCCCAGCATTTT
>TRBV2|.|.|TRBJ1-1
CASRTVNTEAFF
TGTGCCAGCAGGACAGTGAACACTGAAGCTTTCTTT
>TRBV5-1|.|TRBD1|TRBJ2-7
CASSRGQGAEEQYF
TGCGCCAGCAGCCGGGGACAGGGGGCAGAGGAGCAGTACTTC
>TRBV18|.|.|TRBJ2-5
CASSPFGETQYF
TGTGCCAGCTCACCGTTTGGGGAGACCCAGTACTTC
>TRBV7-6|.|.|TRBJ2-3
CASSLAETYTDTQYF
TGTGCCAGCAGCTTAGCTGAGACCTACACAGATACGCAGTATTTT
>TRBV5-1|.|.|TRBJ2-1
CASSSLSNEQFF
TGCGCCAGCAGCAGTCTTTCCAATGAGCAGTTCTTC
>TRBV27|few|TRBD2|TRBJ2-1
CASSFGGTTNYNEQFF
TGTGCCAGCAGTTTTGGGGGGACTACCAATTACAATGAGCAGTTCTTC
>TRBV11-2|.|TRBD1|TRBJ1-2
CASSLDGAGGNGYTF
TGTGCCAGCAGCTTAGATGGAGCAGGGGGCAATGGCTACACCTTC
>TRBV28|.|.|TRBJ1-5
CASTPPGPSNQPQHF
TGTGCCAGCACCCCGCCGGGGCCGAGCAATCAGCCCCAGCATTTT
>TRBV30|.|.|TRBJ1-5
CAWSLSGVGNQPQHF
TGTGCCTGGAGTCTCTCAGGGGTAGGCAATCAGCCCCAGCATTTT
>TRBV15|.|.|TRBJ2-4
CATSPREWAKNIQYF
TGTGCCACCAGCCCCCGGGAGTGGGCCAAAAACATTCAGTACTTC
>TRBV28|.|.|TRBJ2-3
CASSRISIGTDTQYF
TGTGCCAGCAGTCGAATTAGCATCGGCACAGATACGCAGTATTTT
>TRBV19|.|.|TRBJ2-5
CASSIDSREETQYF
TGTGCCAGTAGTATAGACAGCAGAGAAGAGACCCAGTACTTC
>TRBV7-9|.|.|TRBJ2-7
CASSLGGGRASYEQYF
TGTGCCAGCAGCTTAGGAGGAGGGCGGGCCTCCTACGAGCAGTACTTC
>TRBV7-2|.|.|TRBJ2-5
CASSHPRGSGGETQYF
TGTGCCAGCAGCCACCCGAGGGGGTCTGGTGGAGAGACCCAGTACTTC
>TRBV18|.|.|TRBJ1-1
CASGRGGNTEAFF
TGTGCCAGCGGCCGTGGAGGGAACACTGAAGCTTTCTTT
>TRBV14|.|TRBD1|TRBJ1-2
CASSQGAGGDGYTF
TGTGCCAGCAGCCAAGGGGCAGGGGGCGATGGCTACACCTTC
>TRBV19|few|TRBD1|TRBJ1-5
CASSMRQGAEQPQHF
TGTGCCAGTAGTATGCGACAGGGGGCAGAGCAGCCCCAGCATTTT
>TRBV2|few|.|TRBJ1-6
CASSEGEGLTLHF
TGTGCCAGCAGTGAAGGAGAGGGGCTAACCCTCCACTTT
>TRBV4-2|.|TRBD2|TRBJ2-1
CASSQDPQKTSMGEQFF
TGTGCCAGCAGCCAAGATCCCCAAAAGACTAGCATGGGTGAGCAGTTCTTC
>TRBV9|few|.|TRBJ1-2
CASSVEGSGGYTF
TGTGCCAGCAGCGTAGAAGGATCTGGGGGCTACACCTTC
>TRBV7-6|few|.|TRBJ1-2
CASSLAGDYGYTF
TGTGCCAGCAGCTTAGCAGGAGACTATGGCTACACCTTC
>TRBV10-1|few|TRBD2|TRBJ2-1
CASSETSGREFF
TGCGCCAGCAGTGAGACAAGCGGGAGGGAGTTCTTC
>TRBV11-2|.|TRBD1|TRBJ2-7
CASSLGRGSSYEQYF
TGTGCCAGCAGCTTAGGCAGGGGGAGCTCCTACGAGCAGTACTTC
>TRBV5-3|few|.|TRBJ1-2
CASTNFRMDSYGYTF
TGTGCCAGCACCAACTTTAGAATGGACAGCTATGGCTACACCTTC
>TRBV7-2|.|.|TRBJ2-7
CASSTGTHRGEQYF
TGTGCCAGCAGCACGGGGACCCACCGGGGCGAGCAGTACTTC
>TRBV2|few|.|TRBJ1-2
CASSPPAGVHGYTF
TGTGCCAGCAGCCCGCCCGCAGGGGTTCATGGCTACACCTTC
>TRBV10-3|.|.|TRBJ2-1
CAISRDISYNEQFF
TGTGCCATCAGTCGGGACATCTCCTACAATGAGCAGTTCTTC
>TRBV7-2|few|.|TRBJ1-5
CASSLAGREDQPQHF
TGTGCCAGCAGCTTAGCCGGCAGGGAGGATCAGCCCCAGCATTTT
>TRBV7-2|few|.|TRBJ1-5
CASSFTQGDQPQHF
TGTGCCAGCAGCTTCACCCAGGGAGATCAGCCCCAGCATTTT
>TRBV28|many|.|TRBJ1-5
CASKQSNQPQHF
TGTGCCAGCAAGCAGAGCAATCAGCCCCAGCATTTT
>TRBV7-9|many|.|TRBJ1-5
CASRSNDQPQHF
TGTGCCAGCAGATCCAACGATCAGCCCCAGCATTTT